This TCR beta chain was recovered during a study of shared clonotypes between healthy human individuals (dated by TCRdb to 2020 to 2022). A note on the overall study: Three men and two women, aged 18 to 49 years, made up the cohort. For each donor, CD4 naive and CD4 memory were each given three plates, CD8 naive was given two plates, and CD8 memory was given one plate. To estimate repertoire size and how much clonotype sharing occurs between individuals, the study deeply sequenced the blood TCR repertoires of five healthy adults. Libraries were prepared and TCR repertoires were sequenced by different laboratories using diverse techniques, in order to increase sequencing depth and limit assay-specific biases. Leukapheresis yielded between about 0.9 and 9 billion PBMCs per donor.

On this clone itself: Its antigen target is currently unknown. Per-base quality was not reported, and no clone a single base away is much larger than it.

Taken from cysteine to phenylalanine, the CDR3 has 12 residues. CDR3 DNA is the only sequence kept; it has 36 bases, read in frame from the first base. According to the germline V gene (reference sequence), CDR1 reads LNHDA and CDR2 reads SQIVND. The V end loses 4 bases and the J end loses 4 bases, and a stretch of 6 bases separates them. Summary of the overall study and its limitations: Naive subsets generally had larger estimated clonotype richness than memory subsets. Even with the large sequencing depth, rarefaction of the sorted-subset datasets indicated that sequencing was incomplete. Based on pairwise subsampling, the degree of clonotype sharing among donors was expected to be affected by sequencing depth. Across four donors, roughly 5.4% of naive CD4, approximately 3.6% of naive CD8, 2% to 2.5% of memory CD4, and 0.4% of memory CD8 clonotypes were shared. The small number of donors limited the genetic and exposure-history diversity represented. Compared with non-shared clonotypes, clonotypes shared by all four sorted-subset donors had higher generation probabilities. Only blood was sampled, and tissue TCR repertoires likely differ from those in blood.

The donors were healthy, HIV-negative adults with no recently reported acute infections or vaccinations. All donors were Caucasian adults living in Nashville, Tennessee, USA. CD4+ T cells were enriched by magnetic negative selection, after which naive cells were positively selected on CD45RA and the negative fraction was taken as the memory subset. Blood was obtained by leukapheresis, after which PBMCs were separated by Ficoll-Histopaque density gradient centrifugation and cryopreserved in liquid nitrogen vapor phase. Analytical flow cytometry was used to check the purity and quantity of every magnetically sorted T cell population. Genomic DNA was isolated from each sorted fraction and quantified by UV absorbance on a Nanodrop 2000c. Using the deep immunoSEQ assay, TCR CDR3 regions were amplified from genomic DNA by multiplex PCR. Extracted genomic DNA from each cell subset was spread evenly across all wells of several immunoSEQ 96-well plates, with each plate serving as a replicate. For sorted subsets, about 200 ng genomic DNA, equal to 30,000 to 35,000 T cell genomes, was loaded into each replicate PCR. The purified libraries were quantified using a Qubit 3.0 fluorometer, sized with a Bioanalyzer 2100, and then quantified again using the KAPA Library Quantification kit. Every immunoSEQ 96-well plate was sequenced on a separate single-read 150-cycle Illumina NextSeq 550 flow cell. The study's own analysis went as follows. Because the immunoSEQ output included only junctional sequences and no quality scores, the filtering could not be the same as the filtering used for full-length reads. To assign V/J genes and CDR3, sequences were annotated against IMGT germline references using PyIR, a Python wrapper for IgBLAST v1.9. Reads were removed for weak V/J assignments (E-value above 1e-6), missing CDR3, stop codons, out-of-frame junctions, or ambiguous translated residues. V3J clonotypes were defined as sequences sharing the same inferred V gene, J gene, and CDR3 amino acid sequence. To compute the percentage overlap between repertoires, the number of shared unique clonotypes was divided by the size of the smaller repertoire. Three approaches were used to assess repertoire richness: RTK rarefaction, the Chao1 estimator, and Recon v2.1 estimates of unobserved clonotypes. Generation probabilities for all TCRbeta clonotypes obtained by the gDNA method from a handful of donors were computed using OLGA. The source is immuneACCESS, and TCRdb retained only in-frame sequences with V and J called. Part of the clones is not carried over; for the studies checked, unresolved V genes explain less than half of this, and the remainder is unexplained. V, J and clone size were drawn from that table, and D and trimming were deduced from the DNA. The sample table lists roughly 2.2 million clones, 85% to 95% of them with a count of one. The ten largest clones represent 0.37% of the sample.

Source material: naive CD4+ T cells from PBMCs. The cell subset or site label here, explained by the study, means: CD45RA+ positively selected. This clonotype was sampled from a man aged 18 to 29 in good health. Some clones in this sample may be carry-over from other donors' samples. The chain joins TRBV19 to TRBJ2-3, with a weak D call of TRBD1 (5 bases match). The CDR3 region has the sequence CASSKGPDTQYF. The nucleotide sequence is given as TGTGCCAGTAGTAAGGGGCCAGATACGCAGTATTTT. Joined to the reference TRBV19 and TRBJ2-3 proteins, this CDR3 gives the full variable domain: DGGITQSPKYLFRKEGQNVTLSCEQNLNHDAMYWYRQDPGQGLRLIYYSQIVNDFQKGDIAEGYSVSREKKESFPLTVTSAQKNPTAFYLCASSKGPDTQYFGPGTRLTVL.